This TCR beta chain was found in a study of blood T cell repertoires in COVID-19. The count of this clone is one. Assay: immunoSEQ multiplex PCR; the TCRdb copy retains only in-frame clones and omits some. Among roughly 68,000 clones listed, 85% to 90% were seen once. Germline V gene sequence: CDR1 MNHEY, CDR2 SMNVEV (reference sequence). The V end lost 8 bases, the J end lost 7 bases, and 27 bases lay between the germline ends. The CDR3 totals 16 residues. The V and J genes are TRBV27 and TRBJ2-7; D is ambiguous. The receptor was isolated from a woman older than 75 with active COVID-19. Sequencing input: peripheral blood. CDR3 nucleotides: TGTGCCAGCTCACATCGACTCACCTTTACGTCTCGGGAGCAGTACTTC. Translating it yields CASSHRLTFTSREQYF.